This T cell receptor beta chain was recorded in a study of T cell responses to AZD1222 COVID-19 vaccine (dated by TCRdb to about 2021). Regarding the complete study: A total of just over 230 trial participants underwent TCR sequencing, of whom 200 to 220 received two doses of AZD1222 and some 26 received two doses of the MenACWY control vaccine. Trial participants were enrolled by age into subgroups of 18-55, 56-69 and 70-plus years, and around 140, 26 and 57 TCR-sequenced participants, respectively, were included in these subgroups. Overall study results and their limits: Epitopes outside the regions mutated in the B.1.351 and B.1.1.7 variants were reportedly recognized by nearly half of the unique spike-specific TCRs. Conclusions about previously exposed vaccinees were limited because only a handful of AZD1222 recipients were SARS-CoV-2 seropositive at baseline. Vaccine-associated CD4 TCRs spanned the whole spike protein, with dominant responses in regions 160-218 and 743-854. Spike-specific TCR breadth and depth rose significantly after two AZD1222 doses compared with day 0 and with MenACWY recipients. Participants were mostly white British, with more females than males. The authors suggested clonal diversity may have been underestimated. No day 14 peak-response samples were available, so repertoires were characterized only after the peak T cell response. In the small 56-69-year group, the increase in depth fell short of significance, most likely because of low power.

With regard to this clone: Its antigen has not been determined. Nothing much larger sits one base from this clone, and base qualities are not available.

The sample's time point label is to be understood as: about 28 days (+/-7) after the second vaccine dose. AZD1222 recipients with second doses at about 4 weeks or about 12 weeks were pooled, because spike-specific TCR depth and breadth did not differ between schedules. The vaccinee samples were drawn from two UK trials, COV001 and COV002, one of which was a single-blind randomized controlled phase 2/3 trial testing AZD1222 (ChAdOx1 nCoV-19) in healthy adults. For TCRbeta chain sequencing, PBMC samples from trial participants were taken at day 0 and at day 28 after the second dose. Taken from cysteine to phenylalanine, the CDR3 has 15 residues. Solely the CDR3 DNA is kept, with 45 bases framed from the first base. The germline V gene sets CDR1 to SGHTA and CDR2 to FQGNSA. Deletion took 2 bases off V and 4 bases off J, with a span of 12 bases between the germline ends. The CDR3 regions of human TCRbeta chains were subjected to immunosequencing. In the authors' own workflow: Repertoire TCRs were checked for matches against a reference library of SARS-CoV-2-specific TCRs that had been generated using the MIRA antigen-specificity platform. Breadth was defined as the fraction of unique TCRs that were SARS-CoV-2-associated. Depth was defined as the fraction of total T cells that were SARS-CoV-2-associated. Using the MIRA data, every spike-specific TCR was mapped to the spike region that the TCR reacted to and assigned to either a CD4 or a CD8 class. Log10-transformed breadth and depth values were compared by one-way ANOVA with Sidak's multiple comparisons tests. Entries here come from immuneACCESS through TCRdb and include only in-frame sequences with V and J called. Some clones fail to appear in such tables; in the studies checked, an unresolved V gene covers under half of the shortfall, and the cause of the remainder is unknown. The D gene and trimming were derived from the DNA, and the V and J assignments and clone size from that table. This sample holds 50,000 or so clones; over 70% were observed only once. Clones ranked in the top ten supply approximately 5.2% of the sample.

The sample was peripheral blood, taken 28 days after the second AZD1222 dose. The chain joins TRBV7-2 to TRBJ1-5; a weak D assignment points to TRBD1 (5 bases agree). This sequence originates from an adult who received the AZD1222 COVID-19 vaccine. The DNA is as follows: TGTGCCAGCAGCTTAATTTGGGGGAGGAATCAGCCCCAGCATTTT. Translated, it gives CASSLIWGRNQPQHF. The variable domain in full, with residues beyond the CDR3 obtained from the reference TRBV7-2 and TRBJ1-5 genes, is GAGVSQSPSNKVTEKGKDVELRCDPISGHTALYWYRQSLGQGLEFLIYFQGNSAPDKSGLPSDRFSAERTGGSVSTLTIQRTQQEDSAVYLCASSLIWGRNQPQHFGDGTRLSIL.